This T cell receptor beta chain was observed in a study of shared clonotypes between healthy human individuals. Concerning this clone: The antigen is not known.

At deep level, the assay was performed. The method was immunoSEQ multiplex PCR; TCRdb's version includes in-frame clones alone and lacks a portion of them. This sample yields 950,000 to 1,300,000 clones, of which approximately 68% are seen a single time; about 1.5% belongs to the top ten. Notes on the study in general: All-four-donor shared clonotypes had higher generation probabilities than non-shared clonotypes did. Generally, naive subsets (rather than memory subsets) showed larger estimated richness. Blood was the sole source, and tissue repertoires probably differ.

The CDR3 length is 13 residues. CDR1 is SEHNR and CDR2 is FQNEAQ in the germline V gene (reference sequence). With V trimmed by 5 bases and J by 5 bases, 2 bases remained unmatched. This clonotype was obtained from a man aged 18 to 29 in good health. The chain joins TRBV7-9 to TRBJ2-5, with TRBD2 matching over 10 bases. Sequencing was carried out using memory CD4+ T cells sorted from blood. Subset noted: CD45RA-negative fraction. Written as DNA, the CDR3 is TGTGCCAGCAGCCAGGGACTAGCGGAGACCCAGTACTTC. Protein sequence: CASSQGLAETQYF.